This T cell receptor (beta chain) derives from a study of OX40 agonist ivuxolimab in advanced cancers. Overall study context: A mean age of about 56 years, range 23 to 79, was recorded, and 70% to 85% were male. Patients achieving partial responses numbered three: one hepatocellular carcinoma case and two cutaneous melanoma cases.

Overall study findings and caveats: Also showing low normalized T-cell clonal expansion were some of the nonresponders.

Blood was sampled at baseline, cycle 4 day 1, and cycle 7 day 1. The data were produced by immunoSEQ multiplex PCR, yet TCRdb's version contains in-frame clones alone and is incomplete. The sample shows roughly 32,000 clones, roughly 80% of them seen only once. The CDR3 extends over 16 amino acids. In germline, CDR1 is SGHVS, CDR2 FNYEAQ. The ends lost 5 bases at V and 6 bases at J; junction bases unmatched: 10. About this clone: Its antigen is not identified.

J is TRBJ1-2 and V is TRBV7-6, with TRBD1 identical over 12 bases. The origin of this receptor is an adult with an advanced solid tumor such as melanoma, head and neck, liver or kidney cancer. Sequenced material: CD4+ or CD8+ T cells sorted from blood, taken in a trial of the OX40 agonist ivuxolimab. The CDR3 sequence: CASSDRDRGLQDGYTF. In nucleotides, the CDR3 is TGTGCCAGCAGCGACCGGGACAGGGGGCTTCAGGATGGCTACACCTTC.